Reported below is one T cell receptor beta chain. Its antigen is not known. This entry belongs to a study of somatic mutations in cytotoxic T cells in rheumatoid arthritis. The healthy control group was made up of blood donors, who had a median age of about 54 years (range about 21-80) and were 50% to 55% female. The investigators isolated CD4+ and CD8+ cells by positive magnetic bead selection and checked their purity by flow cytometry. General observations from the study: About an eighth of the roughly 60 patients had a largest CD8+ clone above 20% of CD8+ cells.

Sequencing was performed with immunoSEQ multiplex PCR; in TCRdb, only in-frame clones are kept and a portion is missing. Of more than 20,000 clones in the sample, about 86% were seen once. This CDR3 has 14 amino acids. The germline gives CDR1 LGHNA, CDR2 YSLEER. V lost 5 bases and J lost 1, with 11 bases in between. The chain links TRBV4-3 to TRBJ1-2; D uncertain. The source is a woman between 45 and 65 years old in good health. The sequencing input was CD8+ T cells sorted from blood. This CDR3 is CASSKQAINYGYTF. The CDR3 bases are TGCGCCAGCAGCAAGCAGGCCATTAACTATGGCTACACCTTC.